This T cell receptor beta chain was captured by sequencing in a study of beta chain features in type 1 diabetes. Reverse transcription of all isolated RNA meant that expressed TCRB transcripts were sequenced. TCRdb's table, derived via immunoSEQ multiplex PCR, lists solely in-frame clones and lacks some. The table has roughly 500,000 clones, around 10% seen once. Germline CDR1 is SGHVS and CDR2 is FNYEAQ. Trimming took off 5 bases at V and 0 bases at J, with 9 bases between the two ends. This CDR3 contains 14 residues. Only a few counts were recorded for this clone. Sequenced material: naive CD4+ T cells from blood. The chain has TRBV7-6 and TRBJ2-3; D uncertain. This TCR was sampled from a woman aged 18-29 years in good health. The CDR3 sequence: CASSPRRSTDTQYF. CDR3 in DNA: TGTGCCAGCAGCCCCCGGCGGAGCACAGATACGCAGTATTTT.